A single sample is the source of the 18 T cell receptor beta chains below, sequenced in a study of metastatic and nonmetastatic thyroid tumors (dated by TCRdb to 2018 to 2020). The library was generated by PCR. Sequenced on an Illumina HiSeq 4000. Clones were called with MiXCR by TCRdb after fastp trimmed the public reads at Q25, and only in-frame beta chains were retained. Within this sample are roughly 7,900 clones, with 25% to 30% of them counted one time only. Of the sample, about a quarter is held by the ten largest clones. None of the patients had been given any treatment before thyroid surgery. The specimen sequenced was adjacent normal tissue. All receptors derive from a male donor with papillary thyroid cancer or a benign thyroid nodule (not recorded which). Some clones in this sample may be carry-over from other donors' samples.

The chain has TRBV27 and TRBJ2-1; D call uncertain. The CDR3 runs 17 residues. V was cut by 5 bases and J by 1 base, with 18 bases left in between. Looked up from germline, CDR1 is MNHEY and CDR2 is SMNVEV (reference sequence). CDR3 DNA: TGTGCCAGCAGTAGCTGCGCCGGCCCGGTGTCCTACAATGAGCAGTTCTTC. Encoded protein: CASSSCAGPVSYNEQFF.

This clone ranks as medium-sized. The J gene is TRBJ1-2, the V gene TRBV28; TRBD1 might be the D (6 bases). Germline assignment: CDR1 MDHEN and CDR2 SYDVKM. The CDR3 loop spans 17 amino acids. V lost 4 bases, J lost 8 bases, and 26 bases lay in between. For the CDR3, the DNA is TGTGCCAGCAGTTCAAACACCCGGCAGGGGTCTATGTCAGGCTACACCTTC. This encodes CASSSNTRQGSMSGYTF.

In this sample, this clone turned up once. The chain carries TRBV11-2 and TRBJ2-1; possible D gene TRBD2, 6 bases. V lost 3 bases, J lost 4 bases, and 10 bases lay in between. The CDR3 has 14 amino acids. Germline V gene sequence: CDR1 SGHAT, CDR2 FQNNGV. CDR3 protein: CASSLEGQYNEQFF. As DNA, the CDR3 is TGTGCCAGCAGCTTGGAGGGCCAATACAATGAGCAGTTCTTC.

This chain uses TRBV2 with TRBJ1-4; no firm D call. The ends were cut back, 6 bases at V and 4 bases at J, with 12 bases in the middle. CDR1 and CDR2 from the germline V gene are SNHLY and FYNNEI. The CDR3 runs to 14 residues. CDR3 bases: TGTGCCAGCAGCACCTCTGTAGATAATGAAAAACTGTTTTTT. It codes for CASSTSVDNEKLFF.

This clone showed up just once. The V gene is TRBV15, the J gene TRBJ2-5, with 15 bases aligning to TRBD2. This CDR3 region has 18 residues. With V trimmed by 5 bases and J by 10 bases, 17 bases remained unmatched. Germline V CDR1 and CDR2: LNHNV, YYDKDF (reference sequence). The CDR3 region has the DNA TGTGCCACCAGCTCTAACCCCGGGACTAGCGGGGGGACTCGAATCCAGTACTTC. Its translation is CATSSNPGTSGGTRIQYF. Based on the CDR3 plus reference TRBV15 and TRBJ2-5, the full variable domain is DAMVIQNPRYQVTQFGKPVTLSCSQTLNHNVMYWYQQKSSQAPKLLFHYYDKDFNNEADTPDNFQSRRPNTSFCFLDIRSPGLGDTAMYLCATSSNPGTSGGTRIQYFGPGTRLLVL.

V usage is TRBV5-1 and J usage is TRBJ2-3, with 10 bases fitting TRBD2. This CDR3 comprises 17 residues. The V segment lost 4 bases and the J segment 4 bases; nucleotides outside the gene matches: 12. The germline V gene encodes CDR1 SGHRS and CDR2 YFSETQ. CDR3: CASSTLSSGGWSDTQYF. In DNA, the CDR3 is TGCGCCAGCAGCACCCTGTCTAGCGGGGGCTGGTCAGATACGCAGTATTTT.

This clone came up once. V gene TRBV20-1 combines with J gene TRBJ2-7; D is perhaps TRBD2 (5 bases). The CDR3 spans 13 residues. Germline V gives CDR1 DFQATT, CDR2 SNEGSKA (reference sequence). V was clipped by 7 bases and J by 2 bases, with 15 bases between them. The CDR3, as DNA: TGCAGTGTTCGGCAGGAGGCCACCTACGAGCAGTACTTC. It translates to CSVRQEATYEQYF.

This clone was seen only a few times. The J gene is TRBJ2-7, the V gene TRBV6-2 or TRBV6-3; tentatively, D is TRBD1 or TRBD2 (6 bases each). Trimming left V 10 bases short and J 3 bases short, with 16 bases between. In germline, CDR1 is MNHEY, CDR2 SVGEGT. This CDR3 spans 13 amino acids. Written as DNA, the CDR3 is TGTGCCACCCAAAGGGGGGCCTTCTACGAGCAGTACTTC. Amino acids: CATQRGAFYEQYF.

By frequency in the sample, this clone is medium-sized (0.01 to 0.1%). The chain joins TRBV5-1 to TRBJ2-7; TRBD1 agrees at 7 bases. The germline gives CDR1 SGHRS, CDR2 YFSETQ. This CDR3 has 18 amino acids. Unmatched junction bases numbered 18, after V lost 2 bases and J lost 4 bases. CDR3 amino acids: CASSFRPGDSKIFYEQYF. CDR3 nucleotides: TGCGCCAGCAGCTTCCGGCCAGGGGACAGCAAAATTTTTTACGAGCAGTACTTC.

By sample share, this clone is medium-sized. The chain employs TRBV28 and TRBJ1-6; D is unresolved. The CDR3 is 15 residues long. The germline gives CDR1 MDHEN, CDR2 SYDVKM. Trimming removed 5 bases at V and 5 bases at J, with 13 bases between. The chain's CDR3 is CASSPHTFNNSPLHF. The DNA for the CDR3 is TGTGCCAGCAGTCCCCACACGTTCAATAATTCACCCCTCCACTTT.

The V and J genes are TRBV20-1 and TRBJ1-4; 8 bases line up with TRBD1. CDR1 and CDR2 from the germline V gene are DFQATT and SNEGSKA (reference sequence). Germline trimming cut 2 bases from V and 0 bases from J; bases unmatched to any gene: 5. There are 16 residues in the CDR3. CDR3 loop: CSARQGANPTNEKLFF. DNA of the CDR3: TGCAGTGCTAGACAGGGGGCAAACCCAACTAATGAAAAACTGTTTTTT.

This clone is classed as medium-sized (0.01 to 0.1%). V and J are TRBV11-3 and TRBJ2-5; 11 bases are a match to TRBD1. Per the germline V gene, CDR1 is SGHNT and CDR2 is YENEEA. The junction had 12 bases not matched to a gene; V was cut back by 6 bases and J by 6 bases. This CDR3 has 16 residues. The chain's CDR3 is CASSSTGGTGGKTQYF. DNA for the CDR3: TGTGCCAGCAGTTCTACCGGTGGGACAGGGGGAAAGACCCAGTACTTC.

This clone was seen more than once but under ten times. The genes are TRBV6-1 and TRBJ2-5; tentative D call: TRBD2 (6 bases). CDR1 and CDR2 from the germline V gene are MNHNS and SASEGT. Trimming shortened V by 6 bases and J by 1 base, and 18 bases separated the two germline ends. The CDR3 extends over 16 amino acids. CDR3 region: CASSESSGVGQETQYF. CDR3 in DNA: TGTGCCAGCAGCGAATCGTCGGGAGTGGGCCAAGAGACCCAGTACTTC.

The chain employs TRBV6-1 and TRBJ2-7; 10 positions match TRBD2. This CDR3 has 13 residues. With V trimmed by 7 bases and J by 5 bases, 5 bases remained unmatched. Germline values: CDR1 MNHNS, CDR2 SASEGT. The CDR3: CASKSSGSDEQYF. The CDR3 DNA reads as TGTGCCAGCAAGTCTAGCGGGAGTGACGAGCAGTACTTC.

About this clone itself: At the DNA level, this CDR3 is encoded by other sequences in the same sample as well. The CDR3 sequence is CSAPVQRGTDTQYF. DNA of the CDR3: TGCAGTGCCCCGGTACAGAGGGGCACAGATACGCAGTATTTT. The chain employs TRBV20-1 and TRBJ2-3; D might be TRBD2 (5 bases). V gave up 6 bases and J gave up 1 base, with 14 bases separating them. CDR1 and CDR2 from the germline V gene are DFQATT and SNEGSKA (reference sequence). The length of the CDR3 is 14 residues.

This chain links TRBV19 with TRBJ2-7; TRBD2 agrees at 8 bases. The V gene end was trimmed by 1 base and the J gene end by 2 bases; junction bases not matched to a gene: 7. Germline V lookup: CDR1 LNHDA, CDR2 SQIVND (reference sequence). This CDR3 is 16 amino acids long. The CDR3 DNA follows: TGTGCCAGTAGTATAGGGGAGCGGGAGATCCCCTACGAGCAGTACTTC. Amino acid sequence: CASSIGEREIPYEQYF.

The rearrangement uses TRBV6-1 and TRBJ2-7, with unresolved D. The CDR3 covers 12 residues. Germline V lookup: CDR1 MNHNS, CDR2 SASEGT. Trimming left V 4 bases short and J 3 bases short, with 7 bases between. The CDR3 reads CASSALLYEQYF. The CDR3 DNA sequence: TGTGCCAGCAGTGCTCTTCTCTACGAGCAGTACTTC.

This clone was seen a few times. The rearrangement links TRBV28 to TRBJ1-2, with TRBD1 matching over 9 bases. Germline CDR1 is MDHEN and CDR2 is SYDVKM. Germline trimming cut 3 bases from V and 3 bases from J; bases unmatched to any gene: 2. The CDR3 spans 14 residues. CDR3 sequence: CASSFGTGHYGYTF. Written as DNA, the CDR3 is TGTGCCAGCAGTTTCGGGACAGGGCACTATGGCTACACCTTC.